This TCR beta chain derives from a study of Graves' ophthalmopathy and Graves' hyperthyroidism. Study results and caveats: Most expanded thyroid clonotypes above 0.001 frequency also appeared in blood.

The sequenced template was RNA, covering the TCR beta CDR3 region. Second-round multiplex PCR came after a first-round RT-PCR that employed HTBI primers. TCRdb itself ran the multiplex PCR reads through MiXCR, one entry per CDR3 protein. The table includes some 1.1 million distinct CDR3 sequences, about 35% detected once. From germline, CDR1 is DFQATT and CDR2 SNEGSKA (reference sequence). V lost 6 bases and J lost 5, with 10 bases in between. This CDR3 is 11 amino acids long. A remark on this clonotype: Its antigen is as yet unknown. A much more abundant neighbour one base away suggests this may be a read error.

The material sequenced was peripheral blood or thyroid tissue (not recorded which). The genes are TRBV20-1 and TRBJ1-2; D ambiguous. The source of this sequence is an adult man with Graves' hyperthyroidism. As DNA, the CDR3 is TGCAGTGCCGATGACCTTTATGGCTACACCTTC. As protein: CSADDLYGYTF.